The clone carrying this TCR beta chain has a count of ten or more. This CDR3 is also generated by other DNA sequences in the sample. This entry comes from a study of blood T cell repertoires in COVID-19. V was clipped by 5 bases and J by 6 bases; unmatched bases: 6. This CDR3 spans 13 amino acids. Authors' processing steps: Amplifying reference gene primers gave estimates of nucleated cell counts. The method was immunoSEQ multiplex PCR; TCRdb's version includes in-frame clones alone and lacks a portion of them. V, J and clone size reflect that table, while D and trimming were determined from the DNA. This sample has 100,000 to 120,000 clones, with 65% to 90% found just once.

The sequencing input was peripheral blood. The J gene is TRBJ1-2, the V gene TRBV12-3 or TRBV12-4, with TRBD1 matching over 7 bases. The TCR originated in a man at least 80 years old with acute or convalescent COVID-19. The CDR3 sequence: CASSPDRANGYTF. CDR3 bases: TGTGCCAGCAGTCCTGACAGGGCGAATGGCTACACCTTC.